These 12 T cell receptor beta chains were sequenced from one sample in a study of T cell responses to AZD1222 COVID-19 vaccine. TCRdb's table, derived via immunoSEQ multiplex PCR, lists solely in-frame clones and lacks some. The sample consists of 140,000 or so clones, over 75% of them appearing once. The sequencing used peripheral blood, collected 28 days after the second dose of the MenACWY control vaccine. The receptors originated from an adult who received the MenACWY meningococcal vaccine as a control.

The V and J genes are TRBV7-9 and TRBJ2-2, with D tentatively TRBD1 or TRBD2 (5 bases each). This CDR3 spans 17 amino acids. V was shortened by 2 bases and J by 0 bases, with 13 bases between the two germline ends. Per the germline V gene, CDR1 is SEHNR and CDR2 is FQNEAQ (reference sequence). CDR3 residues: CASSLFRGYSNTGELFF. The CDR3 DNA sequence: TGTGCCAGCAGCTTATTTCGGGGCTACTCGAACACCGGGGAGCTGTTTTTT.

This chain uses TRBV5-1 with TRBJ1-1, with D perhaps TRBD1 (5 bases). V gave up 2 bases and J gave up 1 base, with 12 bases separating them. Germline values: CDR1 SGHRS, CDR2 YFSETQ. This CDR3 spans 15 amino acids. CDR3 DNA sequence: TGCGCCAGCAGCTTATTAGGACATTCGAACACTGAAGCTTTCTTT. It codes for CASSLLGHSNTEAFF. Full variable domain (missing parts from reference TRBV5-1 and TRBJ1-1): KAGVTQTPRYLIKTRGQQVTLSCSPISGHRSVSWYQQTPGQGLQFLFEYFSETQRNKGNFPGRFSGRQFSNSRSEMNVSTLELGDSALYLCASSLLGHSNTEAFFGQGTRLTVV.

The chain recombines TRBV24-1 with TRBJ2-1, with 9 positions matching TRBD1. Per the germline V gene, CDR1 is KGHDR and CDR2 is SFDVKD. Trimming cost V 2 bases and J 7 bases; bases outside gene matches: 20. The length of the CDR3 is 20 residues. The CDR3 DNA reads TGTGCCACCAGTGATTCCTCGGGACAGGGAGGGACTACGTGGAGAAATGAGCAGTTCTTC. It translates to CATSDSSGQGGTTWRNEQFF.

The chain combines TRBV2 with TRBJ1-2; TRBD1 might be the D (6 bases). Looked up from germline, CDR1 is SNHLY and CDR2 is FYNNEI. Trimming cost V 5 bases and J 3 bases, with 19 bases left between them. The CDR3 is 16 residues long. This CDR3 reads CASSILSRGSDYGYTF. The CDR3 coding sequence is TGTGCCAGCAGTATATTATCCAGGGGAAGTGACTATGGCTACACCTTC.

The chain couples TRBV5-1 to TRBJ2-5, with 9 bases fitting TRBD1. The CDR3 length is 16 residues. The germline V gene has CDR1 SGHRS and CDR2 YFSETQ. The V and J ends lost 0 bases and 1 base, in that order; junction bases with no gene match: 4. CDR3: CASSLGGQGGQETQYF. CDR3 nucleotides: TGCGCCAGCAGCTTGGGGGGACAGGGCGGCCAAGAGACCCAGTACTTC.

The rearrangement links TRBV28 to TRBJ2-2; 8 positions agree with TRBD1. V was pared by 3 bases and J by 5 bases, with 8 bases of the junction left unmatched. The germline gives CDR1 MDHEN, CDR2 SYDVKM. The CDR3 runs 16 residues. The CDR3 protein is CASSFIDRGGTGELFF. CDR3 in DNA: TGTGCCAGCAGTTTCATTGACAGGGGTGGGACCGGGGAGCTGTTTTTT.

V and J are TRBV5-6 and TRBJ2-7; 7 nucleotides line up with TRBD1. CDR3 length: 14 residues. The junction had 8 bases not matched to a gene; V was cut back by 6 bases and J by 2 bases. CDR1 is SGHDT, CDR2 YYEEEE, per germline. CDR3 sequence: CASIPWDSAYEQYF. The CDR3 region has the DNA TGTGCCAGCATCCCCTGGGACAGTGCCTACGAGCAGTACTTC. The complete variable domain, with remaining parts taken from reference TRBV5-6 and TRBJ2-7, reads DAGVTQSPTHLIKTRGQQVTLRCSPKSGHDTVSWYQQALGQGPQFIFQYYEEEERQRGNFPDRFSGHQFPNYSSELNVNALLLGDSALYLCASIPWDSAYEQYFGPGTRLTVT.

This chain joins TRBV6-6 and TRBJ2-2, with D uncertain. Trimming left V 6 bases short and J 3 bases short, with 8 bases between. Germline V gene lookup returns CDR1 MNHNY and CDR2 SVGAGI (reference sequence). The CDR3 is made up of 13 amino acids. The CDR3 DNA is TGTGCCAGCAGCCCCAGCGACACCGGGGAGCTGTTTTTT. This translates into CASSPSDTGELFF.

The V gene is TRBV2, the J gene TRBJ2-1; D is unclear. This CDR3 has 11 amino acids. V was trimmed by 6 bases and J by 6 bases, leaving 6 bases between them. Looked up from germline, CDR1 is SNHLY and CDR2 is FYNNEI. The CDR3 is CASSPFNEQFF. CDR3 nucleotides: TGTGCCAGCAGCCCTTTCAATGAGCAGTTCTTC.

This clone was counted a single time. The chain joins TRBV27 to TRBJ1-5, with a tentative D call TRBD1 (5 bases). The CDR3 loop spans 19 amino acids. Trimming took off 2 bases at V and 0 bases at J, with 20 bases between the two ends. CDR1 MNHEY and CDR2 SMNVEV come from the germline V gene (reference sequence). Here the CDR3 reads CASSLRKGDPENSNQPQHF. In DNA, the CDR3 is TGTGCCAGCAGTTTAAGAAAAGGGGACCCTGAGAATAGCAATCAGCCCCAGCATTTT.

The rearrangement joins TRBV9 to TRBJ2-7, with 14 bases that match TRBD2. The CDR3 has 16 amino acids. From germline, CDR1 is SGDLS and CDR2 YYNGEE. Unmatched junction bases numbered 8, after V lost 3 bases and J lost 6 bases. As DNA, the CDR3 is TGTGCCAGCAGCGCGCCGGGACTAGCGGGAGTGCGCGAGCAGTACTTC. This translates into CASSAPGLAGVREQYF.

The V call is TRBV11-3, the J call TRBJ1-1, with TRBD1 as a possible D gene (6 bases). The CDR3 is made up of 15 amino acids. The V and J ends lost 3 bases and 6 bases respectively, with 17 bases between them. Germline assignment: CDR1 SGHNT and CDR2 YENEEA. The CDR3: CASSLTQGIPPEAFF. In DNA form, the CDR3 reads TGTGCCAGCAGCTTGACACAGGGTATTCCTCCTGAAGCTTTCTTT. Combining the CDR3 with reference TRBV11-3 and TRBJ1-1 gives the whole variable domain EAGVVQSPRYKIIEKKQPVAFWCNPISGHNTLYWYLQNLGQGPELLIRYENEEAVDDSQLPKDRFSAERLKGVDSTLKIQPAELGDSAVYLCASSLTQGIPPEAFFGQGTRLTVV.